The 32 T cell receptor beta chains listed next were all sequenced from one sample in a study of beta chain features in type 1 diabetes. These receptors lack a known antigen. Broader study findings: Significant though moderate, a shortening of TCRB CDR3s appeared in all four CD4+ subsets of Type 1 diabetes patients.

All of the isolated RNA was reverse transcribed, so expressed TCRB transcripts were sequenced. The protocol was immunoSEQ multiplex PCR, while the TCRdb copy is restricted to in-frame clones and leaves out a portion. The sample shows more than 250,000 clones, approximately 16% of them seen only once. Sequencing was carried out using naive CD4+ T cells from blood. These receptors were collected from a man younger than 35 with type 1 diabetes.

This clone has just a few counts. The V call is TRBV7-2, the J call TRBJ2-1; 12 bases align to TRBD2. Germline CDR1 is SGHTA and CDR2 is FQGNSA. This CDR3 contains 16 residues. The J segment lost 13 bases and the V segment lost 5 bases, leaving 15 bases of the junction unmatched. CDR3 protein: CASSPPSGGAKGEQFF. As DNA, the CDR3 is TGTGCCAGCAGCCCCCCTAGCGGGGGGGCCAAAGGTGAACAGTTCTTC.

There are a few counts of this clone. The chain joins TRBV9 to TRBJ2-5; 9 nucleotides match TRBD1. The CDR3 runs to 15 residues. Per the germline V gene, CDR1 is SGDLS and CDR2 is YYNGEE. V gave up 3 bases and J gave up 4 bases; unmatched junction bases: 7. The CDR3 DNA follows: TGTGCCAGCAGCGCGCTTACAGGGGGCGGAGAGACCCAGTACTTC. Its translation is CASSALTGGGETQYF.

The CDR3 region has the DNA TGTGCCAGCTCACCTGGACAGGGGTCCGCAGAGACCCAGTACTTC. This gives the protein CASSPGQGSAETQYF. The chain couples TRBV18 to TRBJ2-5; 9 nucleotides line up with TRBD1. This CDR3 contains 15 residues. The germline gives CDR1 KGHSH, CDR2 LQKENI. After removal of 3 bases from V and 4 bases from J, the junction contained 6 bases not matched to a gene.

The genes are TRBV30 and TRBJ2-7; 10 nucleotides match TRBD2. The ends lost 7 bases at V and 4 bases at J; junction bases unmatched: 10. The CDR3 is 14 amino acids. CDR1 GTSNPN and CDR2 SVGIG come from the germline V gene (reference sequence). The CDR3 nucleotides are TGTGCCTCGGTAGCGGGGGGCGACGGATACGAGCAGTACTTC. This gives the protein CASVAGGDGYEQYF.

The rearrangement uses TRBV7-2 and TRBJ1-1; tentative D call: TRBD1 (5 bases). Germline V gene sequence: CDR1 SGHTA, CDR2 FQGNSA. The length of the CDR3 is 15 residues. V was cut by 1 base and J by 5 bases, with 14 bases left in between. CDR3 coding DNA: TGTGCCAGCAGCTTAGATCCGGGGGGTAGAACTGAAGCTTTCTTT. Protein sequence: CASSLDPGGRTEAFF. The variable domain in full, with the rest retrieved from reference TRBV7-2 and TRBJ1-1, is GAGVSQSPSNKVTEKGKDVELRCDPISGHTALYWYRQSLGQGLEFLIYFQGNSAPDKSGLPSDRFSAERTGGSVSTLTIQRTQQEDSAVYLCASSLDPGGRTEAFFGQGTRLTVV.

The J gene is TRBJ2-5, the V gene TRBV5-1, with 8 bases aligning to TRBD1. Germline lookup yields CDR1 SGHRS and CDR2 YFSETQ. CDR3 length: 16 residues. J lost 5 bases, V lost 4 bases, and 13 bases had no gene match. The CDR3 reads CASSKEQGGRGETQYF. The CDR3 nucleotides read TGCGCCAGCAGCAAAGAACAGGGGGGAAGGGGCGAGACCCAGTACTTC.

This clone has more than one count but fewer than ten. The V gene is TRBV19, the J gene TRBJ2-7, with 7 nucleotides matching TRBD1. From germline, CDR1 is LNHDA and CDR2 SQIVND (reference sequence). Trimming removed 9 bases from V and 2 bases from J; junction bases left unmatched: 13. The CDR3 is 15 residues long. The DNA of the CDR3 is TGTGCCAGCCGCAGCGACCGGGACAGAACCTACGAGCAGTACTTC. It yields the protein CASRSDRDRTYEQYF.

The chain employs TRBV19 and TRBJ2-7; TRBD2 might be the D (6 bases). Germline V CDR1 and CDR2: LNHDA, SQIVND (reference sequence). The V end was cut by 6 bases, the J end by 0 bases, with 15 bases between. The CDR3 totals 15 residues. For the CDR3, the DNA is TGTGCCAGTAGCTACGGGACTTCAGGCTCCTACGAGCAGTACTTC. This sequence encodes CASSYGTSGSYEQYF.

This clone appeared a few times. CDR3 region: CASSGPRYSYEQYF. CDR3 DNA: TGTGCCAGCTCCGGCCCGCGGTACTCCTACGAGCAGTACTTC. V is TRBV28 and J is TRBJ2-7; no reliable D call. The CDR3 totals 14 residues. Trimming stripped 8 bases from V and 0 bases from J, with 14 bases between. Germline V gene sequence: CDR1 MDHEN, CDR2 SYDVKM.

There are a few counts of this clone. The V gene is TRBV5-4, the J gene TRBJ2-5, with D hard to call. Trimming left V 2 bases short and J 4 bases short, with 6 bases between. The CDR3 length is 12 residues. Germline lookup yields CDR1 SGHNT and CDR2 YYREEE (reference sequence). The CDR3 reads CASSLAPETQYF. CDR3 DNA sequence: TGTGCCAGCAGCTTAGCGCCAGAGACCCAGTACTTC.

This chain links TRBV30 with TRBJ2-5; a weak D match, TRBD2 (6 bases). The ends were cut back, 5 bases at V and 0 bases at J, with 10 bases in the middle. Germline CDR1 and CDR2: GTSNPN and SVGIG (reference sequence). The CDR3 contains 13 residues. As DNA, the CDR3 is TGTGCCTGGGTCCGGGGGTACCAAGAGACCCAGTACTTC. Its translation: CAWVRGYQETQYF.

The genes are TRBV6-6 and TRBJ2-2; D ambiguous. This CDR3 is built from 14 residues. Trimming cost V 5 bases and J 3 bases, with 10 bases left between them. The germline V gene has CDR1 MNHNY and CDR2 SVGAGI (reference sequence). In DNA form, the CDR3 reads TGTGCCAGCAGTCCAAACCAGTACACCGGGGAGCTGTTTTTT. It translates to CASSPNQYTGELFF.

The chain employs TRBV28 and TRBJ2-6, with D possibly TRBD1 on 6 matching bases. The CDR3 covers 15 residues. Germline V gene data show CDR1 as MDHEN and CDR2 as SYDVKM. Trimming shortened V by 2 bases and J by 4 bases, and 9 bases separated the two germline ends. The DNA for the CDR3 is TGTGCCAGCAGTTTAACAGGGCCGGGGGCCAACGTCCTGACTTTC. Amino acid sequence: CASSLTGPGANVLTF. The full variable domain, rest sourced from reference TRBV28 and TRBJ2-6, is DVKVTQSSRYLVKRTGEKVFLECVQDMDHENMFWYRQDPGLGLRLIYFSYDVKMKEKGDIPEGYSVSREKKERFSLILESASTNQTSMYLCASSLTGPGANVLTFGAGSRLTVL.

As DNA, the CDR3 is TGTGCCAGCAGCCGGACTAGCGGGAGCTCCTACAATGAGCAGTTCTTC. This sequence encodes CASSRTSGSSYNEQFF. The V gene is TRBV11-1, the J gene TRBJ2-1; 13 bases map to TRBD2. This CDR3 is 16 amino acids long. Germline V gene sequence: CDR1 SGHAT, CDR2 FQDESV (reference sequence). The V segment lost 5 bases and the J segment 0 bases; nucleotides outside the gene matches: 1.

This clone was found a few times. The chain employs TRBV10-3 and TRBJ1-4; 7 bases line up with TRBD1. The germline V gene encodes CDR1 ENHRY and CDR2 SYGVKD. After removal of 8 bases from V and 8 bases from J, the junction contained 11 bases not matched to a gene. The CDR3 sequence is 14 residues long. Here the CDR3 DNA reads TGTGCCATCGGTTACAGGGGTGCTGGAGAAAAACTGTTTTTT. Its protein is CAIGYRGAGEKLFF.

This clone was seen more than once but under ten times. The chain carries TRBV11-2 and TRBJ2-2; TRBD1 agrees at 7 bases. V gave up 7 bases and J gave up 5 bases; unmatched junction bases: 16. The germline V gene encodes CDR1 SGHAT and CDR2 FQNNGV. The CDR3 sequence is 17 residues long. The CDR3 coding sequence is TGTGCCAGCACCTCCATCGAGGGGGCTTTACGAACCGGGGAGCTGTTTTTT. Protein product: CASTSIEGALRTGELFF.

A remark on this clone: At one end, the junction sequence differs from germline, possibly due to a read error. The chain recombines TRBV18 with TRBJ2-7; 10 bases line up with TRBD1. The CDR3 sequence is 15 residues long. Germline lookup yields CDR1 KGHSH and CDR2 LQKENI. The CDR3 is CASSPGTGASSEQYF. For the CDR3, the DNA is TGTGCCAGCTCACCAGGGACAGGGGCCTCCTCCGAGCAGTACTTC.

There are a few counts of this clone. The chain carries TRBV27 and TRBJ2-4, with TRBD1 identical over 8 bases. V dropped 2 bases and J dropped 1; count of bases not matched to a gene: 4. Per germline, CDR1 MNHEY and CDR2 SMNVEV (reference sequence). The CDR3 consists of 16 residues. CDR3 protein: CASSLQGAGAKNIQYF. The CDR3 region has the DNA TGTGCCAGCAGTTTACAGGGGGCTGGGGCCAAAAACATTCAGTACTTC.

The chain combines TRBV5-1 with TRBJ2-5, with D perhaps matching TRBD2 (5 bases). V lost 4 bases and J 5 bases, leaving 18 bases between the germline ends. The CDR3 runs to 15 residues. CDR1 is SGHRS, CDR2 YFSETQ, per germline. CDR3: CASSQEASRWETQYF. The CDR3 DNA is TGCGCCAGCAGCCAGGAGGCTTCTCGGTGGGAGACCCAGTACTTC.

V and J are TRBV28 and TRBJ1-2, with TRBD1 as a possible D gene (5 bases). In germline, CDR1 is MDHEN, CDR2 SYDVKM. The CDR3 is 13 residues long. Trimming stripped 7 bases from V and 6 bases from J, with 15 bases between. The CDR3 DNA reads as TGTGCCAGCACCCCGGCGGGGCGGGATGGCTACACCTTC. Translated: CASTPAGRDGYTF.

The V and J genes are TRBV18 and TRBJ2-7; D call uncertain. CDR1 is KGHSH and CDR2 is LQKENI in the germline V gene. V was trimmed by 3 bases and J by 1 base, leaving 13 bases between them. There are 15 residues in the CDR3. The DNA of the CDR3 is TGTGCCAGCTCACCGGGCGCAGCCTCTTCCTACGAGCAGTACTTC. Protein sequence: CASSPGAASSYEQYF.

The chain employs TRBV6-5 and TRBJ1-2; no clear D. The CDR3 extends over 13 amino acids. The germline gives CDR1 MNHEY, CDR2 SVGAGI. The V end lost 6 bases, the J end lost 4 bases, and 12 bases lay between the germline ends. The CDR3 sequence is CASRVPGSYGYTF. DNA for the CDR3: TGTGCCAGCAGGGTGCCGGGATCCTATGGCTACACCTTC.

The chain employs TRBV30 and TRBJ2-3; 9 nucleotides line up with TRBD1. CDR1 is GTSNPN, CDR2 SVGIG, per germline (reference sequence). J gave up 2 bases and V 4 bases, and 1 base lay outside the gene matches. This CDR3 is 13 amino acids long. For the CDR3, the DNA is TGTGCCTGGAACAGGGGGCCCACAGATACGCAGTATTTT. This codes for CAWNRGPTDTQYF.

V and J are TRBV11-2 and TRBJ2-5; tentatively, D is TRBD2 (6 bases). The CDR3 has 13 residues. The V end lost 5 bases, the J end lost 3 bases, and 10 bases lay between the germline ends. Looked up from germline, CDR1 is SGHAT and CDR2 is FQNNGV. CDR3 sequence: CASSAGLKETQYF. The CDR3 DNA is TGTGCCAGCAGCGCCGGACTAAAAGAGACCCAGTACTTC.

This clone was seen a few times. V gene TRBV5-1 combines with J gene TRBJ1-4; 7 positions agree with TRBD1. Germline CDR1 reads SGHRS; CDR2 reads YFSETQ. The CDR3 totals 13 residues. With 4 bases clipped from V and 14 bases from J, the junction kept 11 bases outside the gene matches. The CDR3 loop reads CASSESDRTLLFF. CDR3 nucleotides: TGCGCCAGCAGCGAGTCGGACAGGACCTTGCTGTTTTTT.

The chain links TRBV28 to TRBJ1-5, with a tentative D call TRBD1 (6 bases). This CDR3 comprises 12 residues. Germline loops: CDR1 MDHEN, CDR2 SYDVKM. V was cut by 4 bases and J by 7 bases, with 8 bases left in between. The CDR3 region is CASSSGQQPQHF. The DNA for the CDR3 is TGTGCCAGCAGTTCGGGACAACAGCCCCAGCATTTT.

The V and J genes are TRBV28 and TRBJ2-7; maybe TRBD2 (6 bases). The CDR3 totals 14 residues. Trimming took 5 bases from V and 0 from J, leaving 11 bases between them. CDR1 and CDR2 from the germline V gene are MDHEN and SYDVKM. The CDR3 sequence: CASSGADYSYEQYF. CDR3 nucleotide sequence: TGTGCCAGCAGTGGGGCGGACTACTCCTACGAGCAGTACTTC. Full variable domain (outside the CDR3, taken from reference TRBV28 and TRBJ2-7): DVKVTQSSRYLVKRTGEKVFLECVQDMDHENMFWYRQDPGLGLRLIYFSYDVKMKEKGDIPEGYSVSREKKERFSLILESASTNQTSMYLCASSGADYSYEQYFGPGTRLTVT.

The rearrangement uses TRBV6-5 and TRBJ2-7; 11 positions match TRBD2. The J segment lost 3 bases and the V segment lost 7 bases, leaving 5 bases of the junction unmatched. The CDR3 covers 14 residues. Germline-derived CDR1 and CDR2 are MNHEY and SVGAGI. CDR3 protein: CASKRLAGSYEQYF. CDR3 DNA sequence: TGTGCCAGCAAAAGACTAGCGGGGAGCTACGAGCAGTACTTC.

As regards this clone: The sample holds other DNA sequences that translate to the same CDR3. This chain joins TRBV18 and TRBJ2-7; unclear D gene. Trimming cost V 0 bases and J 2 bases, with 8 bases left between them. The germline V gene has CDR1 KGHSH and CDR2 LQKENI. CDR3 size: 14 residues. CDR3 sequence: CASSPPSVPYEQYF. CDR3 DNA: TGTGCCAGCTCACCACCGAGCGTACCCTACGAGCAGTACTTC.

This chain uses TRBV2 with TRBJ2-2; 12 nucleotides line up with TRBD2. This CDR3 has 16 amino acids. Trimming at V came to 6 bases and at J to 6 bases, leaving 8 bases not matched to a gene. Germline V CDR1 and CDR2: SNHLY, FYNNEI. CDR3 sequence reads: CASSSLTSGSSGELFF. In nucleotides, the CDR3 is TGTGCCAGCAGCTCCTTGACTAGCGGGAGTTCCGGGGAGCTGTTTTTT.

Comment on this clone: At the DNA level, this CDR3 is encoded by other sequences in the same sample as well. The chain employs TRBV6-5 and TRBJ1-5; D is possibly TRBD1 (6 bases). Germline lookup yields CDR1 MNHEY and CDR2 SVGAGI. The ends were cut back, 0 bases at V and 7 bases at J, with 13 bases in the middle. The CDR3 length is 15 residues. Written as DNA, the CDR3 is TGTGCCAGCAGTTACTCGATGGGGGCCGGGCAGCCCCAGCATTTT. The encoded protein is CASSYSMGAGQPQHF.

The gene calls are TRBV5-1 and TRBJ2-7; D may be TRBD2 (6 bases). Looked up from germline, CDR1 is SGHRS and CDR2 is YFSETQ. The CDR3 runs to 16 residues. V lost 0 bases and J 5 bases, leaving 18 bases between the germline ends. The CDR3 region is CASSLGSGESRHEQYF. The CDR3 nucleotides are TGCGCCAGCAGCTTGGGTTCGGGGGAGAGCCGCCACGAGCAGTACTTC.